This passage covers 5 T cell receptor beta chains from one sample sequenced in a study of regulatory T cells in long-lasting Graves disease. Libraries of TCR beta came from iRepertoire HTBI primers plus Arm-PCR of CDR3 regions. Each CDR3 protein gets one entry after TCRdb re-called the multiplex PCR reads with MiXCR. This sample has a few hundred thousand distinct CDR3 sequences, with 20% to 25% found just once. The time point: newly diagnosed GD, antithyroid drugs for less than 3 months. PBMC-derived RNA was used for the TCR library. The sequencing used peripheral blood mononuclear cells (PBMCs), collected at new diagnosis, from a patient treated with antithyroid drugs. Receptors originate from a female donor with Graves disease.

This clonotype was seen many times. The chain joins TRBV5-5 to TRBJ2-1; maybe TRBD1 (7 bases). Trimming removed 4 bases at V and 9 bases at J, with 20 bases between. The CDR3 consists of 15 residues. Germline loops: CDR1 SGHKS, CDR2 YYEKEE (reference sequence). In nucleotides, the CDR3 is TGTGCCAGCAGCCGGGGGACAGACAAGGTGGGTGAGCAGTTCTTC. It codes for CASSRGTDKVGEQFF.

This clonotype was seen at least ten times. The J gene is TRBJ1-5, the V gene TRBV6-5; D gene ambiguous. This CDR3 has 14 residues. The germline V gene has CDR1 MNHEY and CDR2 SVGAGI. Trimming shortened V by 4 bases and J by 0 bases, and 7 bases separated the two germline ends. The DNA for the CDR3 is TGTGCCAGCAGTTCAGATAATAGCAATCAGCCCCAGCATTTT. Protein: CASSSDNSNQPQHF.

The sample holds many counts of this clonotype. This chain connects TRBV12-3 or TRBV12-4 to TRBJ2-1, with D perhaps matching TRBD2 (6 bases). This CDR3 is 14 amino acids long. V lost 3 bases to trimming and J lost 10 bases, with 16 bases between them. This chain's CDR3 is CASSLRLANPEQFF. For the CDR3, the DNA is TGTGCCAGCAGTTTGAGGCTAGCGAACCCCGAGCAGTTCTTC.

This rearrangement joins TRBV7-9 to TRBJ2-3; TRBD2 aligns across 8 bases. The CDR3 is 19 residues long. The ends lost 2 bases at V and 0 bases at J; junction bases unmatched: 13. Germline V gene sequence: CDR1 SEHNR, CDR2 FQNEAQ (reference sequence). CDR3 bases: TGTGCCAGCAGCTTAAGGGCCGCGGGAGGCCGCGCAAGCACAGATACGCAGTATTTT. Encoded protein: CASSLRAAGGRASTDTQYF.

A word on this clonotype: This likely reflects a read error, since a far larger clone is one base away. The CDR3: CASSLTPGTYEQFF. The CDR3 coding sequence is TGTGCCAGCAGTTTGACCCCCGGTACCTACGAGCAGTTCTTC. The rearrangement links TRBV28 to TRBJ2-1; D is ambiguous. V was trimmed by 3 bases and J by 10 bases, leaving 16 bases between them. The CDR3 is 14 amino acids. Looked up from germline, CDR1 is MDHEN and CDR2 is SYDVKM. Full variable domain (rest looked up from reference TRBV28 and TRBJ2-1): DVKVTQSSRYLVKRTGEKVFLECVQDMDHENMFWYRQDPGLGLRLIYFSYDVKMKEKGDIPEGYSVSREKKERFSLILESASTNQTSMYLCASSLTPGTYEQFFGPGTRLTVL.